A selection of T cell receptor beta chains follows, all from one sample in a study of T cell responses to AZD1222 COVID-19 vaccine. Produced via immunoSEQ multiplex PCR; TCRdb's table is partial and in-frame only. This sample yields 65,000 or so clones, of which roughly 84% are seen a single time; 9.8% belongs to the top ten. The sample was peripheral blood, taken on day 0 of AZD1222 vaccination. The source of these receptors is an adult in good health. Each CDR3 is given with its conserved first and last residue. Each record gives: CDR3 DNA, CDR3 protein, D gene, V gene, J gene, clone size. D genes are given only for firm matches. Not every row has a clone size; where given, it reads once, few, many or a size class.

cdr3_nt: TGCGCCAGCAGCTTGGGGGAGGGGACTGAAGCTTTCTTT; cdr3_aa: CASSLGEGTEAFF; d_call: -; v_call: TRBV5-1; j_call: TRBJ1-1; clone_size: -
cdr3_nt: TGTGCCACGTCCCGGGACTGGTTCTACGAGCAGTACTTC; cdr3_aa: CATSRDWFYEQYF; d_call: -; v_call: TRBV6-5; j_call: TRBJ2-7; clone_size: -
cdr3_nt: TGTGCCAGCAGTTCCCCTTTGGGCACAGATACGCAGTATTTT; cdr3_aa: CASSSPLGTDTQYF; d_call: -; v_call: TRBV6-2/TRBV6-3; j_call: TRBJ2-3; clone_size: -
cdr3_nt: TGTGCCAGCCCGAGCAAGGGGGAGAGCTCTGGAAACACCATATATTTT; cdr3_aa: CASPSKGESSGNTIYF; d_call: -; v_call: TRBV7-9; j_call: TRBJ1-3; clone_size: once
cdr3_nt: TGTGCCAGCAGCCCCGCGGGGGTTAGCACCGGGGAGCTGTTTTTT; cdr3_aa: CASSPAGVSTGELFF; d_call: TRBD2; v_call: TRBV6-5; j_call: TRBJ2-2; clone_size: -
cdr3_nt: TGTGCCAGCAGCTTGTCAGGGTGGGAGCAGTACTTC; cdr3_aa: CASSLSGWEQYF; d_call: -; v_call: TRBV5-8; j_call: TRBJ2-7; clone_size: -
cdr3_nt: TGTGCCAGCACTGCTCCCGGGACTAGCGGTATTAAGCAGTATTTT; cdr3_aa: CASTAPGTSGIKQYF; d_call: TRBD2; v_call: TRBV28; j_call: TRBJ2-3; clone_size: -
cdr3_nt: TGTGCCAGCAGCCAAGATCTGACTCCGGGACAGCCCGACTATGGCTACACCTTC; cdr3_aa: CASSQDLTPGQPDYGYTF; d_call: TRBD1; v_call: TRBV3-1/TRBV3-2; j_call: TRBJ1-2; clone_size: -
cdr3_nt: TGTGCCAGCAGTTTATTTGGGGCGCCCGGGGAGCTGTTTTTT; cdr3_aa: CASSLFGAPGELFF; d_call: -; v_call: TRBV27; j_call: TRBJ2-2; clone_size: -
cdr3_nt: TGTGCCAGCAGGAGGGGACCTGCTGGGGCCCAGCATTTT; cdr3_aa: CASRRGPAGAQHF; d_call: -; v_call: TRBV2; j_call: TRBJ1-5; clone_size: few
cdr3_nt: TGTGCCAGCAGCTTAGGAATCGACGAGCAGTACTTC; cdr3_aa: CASSLGIDEQYF; d_call: -; v_call: TRBV5-4; j_call: TRBJ2-7; clone_size: -
cdr3_nt: TGCGCCAGCAGCGGGACTAGCGGGGGGCCAGGGGATAATGAGCAGTTCTTC; cdr3_aa: CASSGTSGGPGDNEQFF; d_call: TRBD2; v_call: TRBV5-1; j_call: TRBJ2-1; clone_size: few
cdr3_nt: TGTGCCAGCAGCTTGACGGTTTTGGACACCATATATTTT; cdr3_aa: CASSLTVLDTIYF; d_call: -; v_call: TRBV5-6; j_call: TRBJ1-3; clone_size: -
cdr3_nt: TGCGCCAGCAGCTCCACGGAAAATGCTAACTATGGCTACACCTTC; cdr3_aa: CASSSTENANYGYTF; d_call: -; v_call: TRBV5-1; j_call: TRBJ1-2; clone_size: once
cdr3_nt: TGTGCCATCAGAGCGACAGGGAGCGGGGGGGAAGGAGAGCAGTTCTTC; cdr3_aa: CAIRATGSGGEGEQFF; d_call: TRBD2; v_call: TRBV10-3; j_call: TRBJ2-1; clone_size: -
cdr3_nt: TGTGCCCTTGATAGGACAGCTTATAGCAATCAGCCCCAGCATTTT; cdr3_aa: CALDRTAYSNQPQHF; d_call: -; v_call: TRBV3-1/TRBV3-2; j_call: TRBJ1-5; clone_size: -
cdr3_nt: TGTGCCAGCTCACAGGCGCAAGAGACCCAGTACTTC; cdr3_aa: CASSQAQETQYF; d_call: -; v_call: TRBV18; j_call: TRBJ2-5; clone_size: -
cdr3_nt: TGTGCCAGCAGCCAAACGGGCTGGGGGGGGAACACTGAAGCTTTCTTT; cdr3_aa: CASSQTGWGGNTEAFF; d_call: -; v_call: TRBV11-1; j_call: TRBJ1-1; clone_size: -
cdr3_nt: TGTGCCACCATACGACGGGGATTAGGGGCCAACGTCCTGACTTTC; cdr3_aa: CATIRRGLGANVLTF; d_call: -; v_call: TRBV15; j_call: TRBJ2-6; clone_size: -
cdr3_nt: TGTGCCACCAGCGCGGGACTAGCGGGTTCGGCAGATACGCAGTATTTT; cdr3_aa: CATSAGLAGSADTQYF; d_call: TRBD2; v_call: TRBV24-1; j_call: TRBJ2-3; clone_size: -
cdr3_nt: TGTGCCAGCAGCTCGACCGGGACCTACGAGCAGTACTTC; cdr3_aa: CASSSTGTYEQYF; d_call: -; v_call: TRBV5-4; j_call: TRBJ2-7; clone_size: once
cdr3_nt: TGTGCCAGCAGCGTAGTCCCTCTGGAAGGAAATTCACCCCTCCACTTT; cdr3_aa: CASSVVPLEGNSPLHF; d_call: -; v_call: TRBV9; j_call: TRBJ1-6; clone_size: -
cdr3_nt: TGTGCCAGCAGTGCCCAGGTGCTCTCTGGAAACACCATATATTTT; cdr3_aa: CASSAQVLSGNTIYF; d_call: -; v_call: TRBV2; j_call: TRBJ1-3; clone_size: -
cdr3_nt: TGTGCCAGCAGCTTAATACAGGGGGTCGAGTTCTTC; cdr3_aa: CASSLIQGVEFF; d_call: TRBD1; v_call: TRBV7-8; j_call: TRBJ2-1; clone_size: once
cdr3_nt: TGTGCCAGCAGCGTAGCCGGGAGTTTGGGGACCCAGTACTTC; cdr3_aa: CASSVAGSLGTQYF; d_call: -; v_call: TRBV9; j_call: TRBJ2-5; clone_size: -
cdr3_nt: TGTGCCAGCAGCCCGACTAGCGGGGGGGCCCATGAGCAGTTCTTC; cdr3_aa: CASSPTSGGAHEQFF; d_call: TRBD2; v_call: TRBV7-3; j_call: TRBJ2-1; clone_size: -
cdr3_nt: TGTGCCAGCAGCACAGGGGGTACAGGAAACACCATATATTTT; cdr3_aa: CASSTGGTGNTIYF; d_call: TRBD1; v_call: TRBV7-2; j_call: TRBJ1-3; clone_size: -
cdr3_nt: TGTGCCAGCAGTTTAAGGGCAGGAAGCGATGGTAGCTACACCTTC; cdr3_aa: CASSLRAGSDGSYTF; d_call: -; v_call: TRBV28; j_call: TRBJ1-2; clone_size: few
cdr3_nt: TGTGCCAGCAGTCGGACAGATACGAACACTGAAGCTTTCTTT; cdr3_aa: CASSRTDTNTEAFF; d_call: -; v_call: TRBV28; j_call: TRBJ1-1; clone_size: -